The T cell receptor beta chain under discussion was sequenced for a study of blood T cell repertoires in COVID-19. Looking at the study overall: Samples taken during acute and convalescent COVID-19 were collected in the United States, Italy and Spain. Sources were T cells, B-cell-depleted T cells, or PBMCs; the material itself was cDNA or gDNA.

The method was immunoSEQ multiplex PCR; TCRdb's version includes in-frame clones alone and lacks a portion of them. The table records around 93,000 clones, about 86% of them present only once. This CDR3 is built from 13 residues. Germline V gene sequence: CDR1 LGHDT, CDR2 YNNKEL (reference sequence). V was pared by 3 bases and J by 6 bases, with 4 bases of the junction left unmatched. Sequenced sample: peripheral blood. The gene calls are TRBV3-1 (or the pseudogene TRBV3-2) and TRBJ1-2; 7 bases fit TRBD1. The receptor's source is a human donor in a cohort sampled during active COVID-19. CDR3 nucleotides: TGTGCCAGCAGCCAGCTCACAGGGGATGGCTACACCTTC. This sequence encodes CASSQLTGDGYTF.